Each of the 17 T cell receptor beta chains below was sequenced from the same sample in a study of cytomegalovirus exposure and HLA in healthy donors (TCRdb year 2017). Libraries were made using the immunoSEQ multiplex PCR assay. The multiplex PCR relied on a mix of 60 forward primers for TCR Vbeta segments and 13 reverse primers for TCR Jbeta segments. Not all clones reach the TCRdb copy of this immuneACCESS table, which keeps in-frame sequences only. Checked studies attribute under half of the gap to unresolved V genes and leave the rest unexplained. This sample has roughly 170,000 clones in its table, and 60% to 85% of those were observed once. The ten most abundant clones make up 0.6% to 0.9% of the sample. Material for sequencing was PBMCs. Receptors originate from a female donor in good health and CMV-seronegative.

The V call is TRBV4-3, the J call TRBJ1-4, with a tentative D call TRBD1 (6 bases). The CDR3 has 17 residues. V dropped 1 base and J dropped 0 bases, with 12 bases sitting between them. Germline V gene lookup returns CDR1 LGHNA and CDR2 YSLEER. The CDR3 region is CASSQGRQGTTNEKLFF. CDR3 bases: TGCGCCAGCAGCCAAGGTCGTCAGGGGACAACTAATGAAAAACTGTTTTTT.

The chain uses TRBV9 and TRBJ2-3; possible D gene TRBD2, 6 bases. Germline V gene sequence: CDR1 SGDLS, CDR2 YYNGEE. The V gene lost 2 bases and the J gene lost 6 bases, with 16 bases spanning the gap. The CDR3 covers 15 residues. The CDR3 nucleotides read TGTGCCAGCAGCGTTAGCGGTGGCCTTACGGATACGCAGTATTTT. Translation gives CASSVSGGLTDTQYF.

The chain uses TRBV7-3 and TRBJ2-2, with D possibly TRBD2 on 7 matching bases. The germline gives CDR1 SGHTA, CDR2 FQGTGA. V dropped 6 bases and J dropped 5 bases, with 19 bases sitting between them. The CDR3 contains 16 residues. In nucleotides, the CDR3 is TGTGCCAGCAGTCCGAACAGGGTAGCGGGTACCGGGGAGCTGTTTTTT. It yields the protein CASSPNRVAGTGELFF.

This chain joins TRBV11-2 and TRBJ2-2, with TRBD2 as a possible D gene (5 bases). CDR1 SGHAT and CDR2 FQNNGV come from the germline V gene. The CDR3 sequence is 14 residues long. Trimming took 5 bases from V and 8 from J, leaving 15 bases between them. CDR3 residues: CASSGSRRWGELFF. Here the CDR3 DNA reads TGTGCCAGCAGCGGGAGCCGTCGTTGGGGGGAGCTGTTTTTT.

A few counts support this clone. V usage is TRBV4-1 and J usage is TRBJ1-1; no reliable D call. V lost 6 bases to trimming and J lost 3 bases, with 20 bases between them. The CDR3 consists of 16 residues. Germline CDR1 MGHRA, CDR2 YSYEKL. The CDR3 DNA reads as TGCGCCAGCAGTGATCACCTCGCGGGAAGGGACACTGAAGCTTTCTTT. Its translation: CASSDHLAGRDTEAFF.

As to this clone: Its ends do not fully match the called genes, so a read error is possible. The chain joins TRBV7-9 to TRBJ1-4; D perhaps matches TRBD1 (6 bases). The CDR3 is made up of 17 amino acids. The germline CDR1 and CDR2 sequences are SEHNR and FQNEAQ (reference sequence). This CDR3 reads CSSTPIRTWGRGEKLFF. As DNA, the CDR3 is TGTTCCAGCACCCCAATACGCACTTGGGGGCGCGGGGAAAAACTGTTTTTT.

The chain is built from TRBV27 and TRBJ2-1; 9 nucleotides line up with TRBD2. Germline V CDR1 and CDR2: MNHEY, SMNVEV (reference sequence). J was trimmed by 4 bases and V by 2 bases; bases with no gene match: 3. CDR3 size: 15 residues. CDR3 nucleotides: TGTGCCAGCAGTTTAAGGCTAGCGGGGTACAATGAGCAGTTCTTC. This codes for CASSLRLAGYNEQFF.

This chain links TRBV4-2 with TRBJ1-1; possible D gene TRBD1, 6 bases. Trimming cost V 0 bases and J 4 bases, with 6 bases left between them. This CDR3 is 13 amino acids long. Per the germline V gene, CDR1 is LGHNA and CDR2 is YNFKEQ. The CDR3 is CASSQDRGTEAFF. CDR3 DNA sequence: TGTGCCAGCAGCCAAGACAGGGGCACTGAAGCTTTCTTT.

This clone was seen more than once but under ten times. This chain connects TRBV28 to TRBJ2-7; 11 nucleotides line up with TRBD1. The CDR3 has 15 residues. Trimming at V came to 4 bases and at J to 3 bases, leaving 5 bases not matched to a gene. Germline V gene lookup returns CDR1 MDHEN and CDR2 SYDVKM. The CDR3: CASSSWGTGGYEQYF. The CDR3 nucleotides read TGTGCCAGCAGTTCTTGGGGGACAGGGGGCTACGAGCAGTACTTC.

J is TRBJ2-4 and V is TRBV6-5, with a possible D match to TRBD2 (5 bases). Germline CDR1 MNHEY, CDR2 SVGAGI. This CDR3 contains 14 residues. The V end was cut by 3 bases, the J end by 6 bases, with 12 bases between. The CDR3 loop is CASSYFEGSNIQYF. The DNA for the CDR3 is TGTGCCAGCAGTTATTTTGAGGGATCAAACATTCAGTACTTC.

This rearrangement joins TRBV5-4 to TRBJ2-7; 8 bases match TRBD1. Trimming cost V 5 bases and J 3 bases; bases outside gene matches: 19. CDR3 size: 18 residues. CDR1 and CDR2 from the germline V gene are SGHNT and YYREEE (reference sequence). CDR3 protein: CASRPYLTGTGQNYEQYF. The CDR3 bases are TGTGCCAGCAGGCCGTACCTGACTGGGACAGGACAAAACTACGAGCAGTACTTC.

The rearrangement uses TRBV9 and TRBJ2-3, with 8 bases fitting TRBD2. The germline V gene encodes CDR1 SGDLS and CDR2 YYNGEE. V lost 0 bases and J lost 6; bases outside the gene matches: 6. The CDR3 runs to 15 residues. Written as DNA, the CDR3 is TGTGCCAGCAGCGTAGTTTCGGGGGGGCCGGATACGCAGTATTTT. Protein sequence: CASSVVSGGPDTQYF.

This clone has more than one count but fewer than ten. This chain links TRBV23-1 with TRBJ2-4; 8 nucleotides align to TRBD1. TRBV23-1 falls under the ORF class, with uncertain function. The CDR3 contains 15 residues. Unmatched junction bases numbered 10, after V lost 6 bases and J lost 6 bases. CDR3 sequence reads: CASRAHEDRANIQYF. The CDR3 DNA reads TGCGCCAGCAGGGCCCACGAGGACAGGGCAAACATTCAGTACTTC.

J is TRBJ2-5 and V is TRBV7-3; a weak D match, TRBD1 (6 bases). The J call is in doubt because the DNA end fits TRBJ2-7 better. The CDR3 has 15 amino acids. Germline loops: CDR1 SGHTA, CDR2 FQGTGA. The CDR3 DNA reads TGTGCCAGCAGCTTAGGGCCGACAGGCTTCTACGAGCAGTACTTC. It is translated as CASSLGPTGFYEQYF.

The chain has TRBV5-4 and TRBJ1-2; no firm D call. Germline CDR1 is SGHNT and CDR2 is YYREEE (reference sequence). The V and J ends lost 3 bases and 5 bases respectively, with 17 bases between them. The CDR3 is 15 residues long. The CDR3 loop is CASSSRRIAGYGYTF. The CDR3 coding sequence is TGTGCCAGCAGCTCCCGACGGATTGCGGGTTATGGCTACACCTTC.

This clone was picked up a small number of times. The chain carries TRBV7-2 and TRBJ2-3, with 8 positions matching TRBD2. This CDR3 region has 16 residues. Germline assignment: CDR1 SGHTA and CDR2 FQGNSA. The V segment lost 1 base and the J segment 2 bases; nucleotides outside the gene matches: 5. In nucleotides, the CDR3 is TGTGCCAGCAGCTTAGAGGTTAGCGGGGCCACAGATACGCAGTATTTT. Translated: CASSLEVSGATDTQYF.

This rearrangement joins TRBV30 to TRBJ1-4, with D tentatively TRBD1 (5 bases). Germline CDR1 reads GTSNPN; CDR2 reads SVGIG (reference sequence). V lost 4 bases, J lost 5 bases, and 14 bases lay in between. The CDR3 length is 14 residues. This CDR3 reads CAWNRLTVNEKLFF. The CDR3 DNA reads TGTGCCTGGAACAGGCTCACCGTAAATGAAAAACTGTTTTTT.